This T cell receptor beta chain emerged from a study of blood T cells in healthy people across ages. This CDR3 contains 15 residues. The germline V gene has CDR1 SGHTA and CDR2 FQGNSA. Trimming took off 1 base at V and 4 bases at J, with 11 bases between the two ends. Study-wide results and caveats: A strong correlation between TCR beta diversity and naive T cell percentage was seen.

Details on this clonotype: The target antigen is unknown.

Through a sample-barcoded 5' primer and a J-beta primer mix, a second PCR was run for about 6 to 12 cycles. Per-sample output comprised a minimum of 3 million paired-end reads containing CDR3. Using its own MiXCR run on the 5' RACE reads, TCRdb lists one record per CDR3 protein. Here the sample spans about 760,000 distinct CDR3 sequences, 20% to 25% being singletons. This sample was also put to use in a study of T cells of mothers and their children. That report adds: M1S, a second-PCR primer, added sample barcodes and 2-4 random nucleotides. Related mother-child pairs shared slightly more overlap than unrelated pairs, but the difference was non-significant.

The sequencing input was blood. V is TRBV7-2 and J is TRBJ1-5, with a possible D match to TRBD1 (5 bases). The source is a boy younger than 18 in good health. The CDR3 DNA reads as TGTGCCAGCAGCTTAGGGCGGGCAGGGAATCAGCCCCAGCATTTT. Protein product: CASSLGRAGNQPQHF.